Listed below are T cell receptor beta chains from one sample, sequenced in a study of blood T cell repertoires in COVID-19. Data came from immunoSEQ multiplex PCR; TCRdb stores just in-frame clones and leaves some out. Among some 100,000 clones listed, about 89% were seen once. The sequenced sample was peripheral blood. Receptors were obtained from a man in his 60s with acute or convalescent COVID-19. The CDR3 runs from the conserved cysteine through the conserved F or W. The order of the fields is J gene, clone size, D gene, V gene, CDR3 protein, CDR3 DNA. D genes are given only for firm matches. Only some rows state a clone size, as once, few, many or a class for expanded clones.

j_gene: TRBJ2-7; abundance: few; d_gene: -; v_gene: TRBV4-2; CDR3aa: CASSQETGSNEQYF; CDR3nt: TGTGCCAGCAGCCAAGAAACAGGGTCAAACGAGCAGTACTTC
j_gene: TRBJ1-2; abundance: -; d_gene: -; v_gene: TRBV5-8; CDR3aa: CASDDEGVFNYGYTF; CDR3nt: TGTGCCAGCGACGATGAGGGAGTCTTTAACTATGGCTACACCTTC
j_gene: TRBJ1-4; abundance: once; d_gene: -; v_gene: TRBV5-1; CDR3aa: CASSLQGVNEKLFF; CDR3nt: TGCGCCAGCAGCTTGCAGGGCGTTAATGAAAAACTGTTTTTT
j_gene: TRBJ2-3; abundance: once; d_gene: -; v_gene: TRBV9; CDR3aa: CASSPTPTADTQYF; CDR3nt: TGTGCCAGCAGCCCCACCCCTACGGCAGATACGCAGTATTTT
j_gene: TRBJ1-2; abundance: once; d_gene: -; v_gene: TRBV23-1; CDR3aa: CASSQAPLQGNYGYTF; CDR3nt: TGCGCCAGCAGTCAGGCCCCGTTACAGGGAAACTATGGCTACACCTTC
j_gene: TRBJ1-3; abundance: -; d_gene: -; v_gene: TRBV28; CDR3aa: CASSPPHRSSGNTIYF; CDR3nt: TGTGCCAGCAGTCCCCCCCACAGAAGCTCTGGAAACACCATATATTTT
j_gene: TRBJ2-2; abundance: -; d_gene: TRBD1; v_gene: TRBV3-1/TRBV3-2; CDR3aa: CASSLVQGSTGELFF; CDR3nt: TGTGCCAGCAGTCTGGTACAGGGGTCCACCGGGGAGCTGTTTTTT
j_gene: TRBJ1-4; abundance: once; d_gene: TRBD1; v_gene: TRBV19; CDR3aa: CASSMVRQGGEKLFF; CDR3nt: TGTGCCAGTAGTATGGTTCGACAGGGTGGGGAAAAACTGTTTTTT
j_gene: TRBJ2-5; abundance: once; d_gene: TRBD2; v_gene: TRBV5-1; CDR3aa: CASSRTGTSGRETQYF; CDR3nt: TGCGCCAGCAGCAGAACCGGGACTAGCGGGAGAGAGACCCAGTACTTC
j_gene: TRBJ2-5; abundance: -; d_gene: TRBD2; v_gene: TRBV5-1; CDR3aa: CASSLGLAEGETQYF; CDR3nt: TGCGCCAGCAGCCTGGGACTAGCGGAGGGGGAGACCCAGTACTTC
j_gene: TRBJ2-5; abundance: -; d_gene: -; v_gene: TRBV5-5; CDR3aa: CASSLGSGRETQYF; CDR3nt: TGTGCCAGCAGCTTGGGATCAGGGAGGGAGACCCAGTACTTC
j_gene: TRBJ1-1; abundance: once; d_gene: -; v_gene: TRBV29-1; CDR3aa: CSVEKGDDTEAFF; CDR3nt: TGCAGCGTTGAAAAGGGGGACGACACTGAAGCTTTCTTT
j_gene: TRBJ2-2; abundance: -; d_gene: TRBD2; v_gene: TRBV7-3; CDR3aa: CASSPVGAGLTGELFF; CDR3nt: TGTGCCAGCAGCCCAGTCGGAGCGGGACTCACCGGGGAGCTGTTTTTT
j_gene: TRBJ1-2; abundance: few; d_gene: -; v_gene: TRBV4-1; CDR3aa: CASSQDPGGFYGYTF; CDR3nt: TGCGCCAGCAGCCAAGATCCTGGTGGCTTCTATGGCTACACCTTC
j_gene: TRBJ1-5; abundance: -; d_gene: -; v_gene: TRBV28; CDR3aa: CASSVGGVSNQPQHF; CDR3nt: TGTGCCAGCAGTGTAGGAGGGGTTAGCAATCAGCCCCAGCATTTT
j_gene: TRBJ2-5; abundance: once; d_gene: -; v_gene: TRBV5-1; CDR3aa: CASSLGGQETQYF; CDR3nt: TGCGCCAGCAGCTTGGGAGGACAAGAGACCCAGTACTTC
j_gene: TRBJ2-7; abundance: -; d_gene: TRBD2; v_gene: TRBV6-5; CDR3aa: CASSYSSLAGGYEQYF; CDR3nt: TGTGCCAGCAGTTACTCGTCACTAGCGGGAGGCTACGAGCAGTACTTC
j_gene: TRBJ2-3; abundance: -; d_gene: TRBD2; v_gene: TRBV6-1; CDR3aa: CASSEFPAGSTDTQYF; CDR3nt: TGTGCCAGCAGTGAATTCCCAGCGGGGTCCACAGATACGCAGTATTTT
j_gene: TRBJ2-3; abundance: -; d_gene: -; v_gene: TRBV5-1; CDR3aa: CASSSYNQDTQYF; CDR3nt: TGCGCCAGCAGCTCATACAATCAGGATACGCAGTATTTT
j_gene: TRBJ2-3; abundance: -; d_gene: TRBD2; v_gene: TRBV2; CDR3aa: CASSYREGVTDTQYF; CDR3nt: TGTGCCAGCAGTTACCGGGAGGGGGTCACAGATACGCAGTATTTT
j_gene: TRBJ1-3; abundance: -; d_gene: TRBD1; v_gene: TRBV6-5; CDR3aa: CASSYIQGNTIYF; CDR3nt: TGTGCCAGCAGTTACATACAGGGGAACACCATATATTTT
j_gene: TRBJ1-2; abundance: few; d_gene: TRBD1; v_gene: TRBV4-1; CDR3aa: CASSQVEGQFYGYTF; CDR3nt: TGCGCCAGCAGCCAAGTTGAGGGACAGTTCTATGGCTACACCTTC
j_gene: TRBJ1-5; abundance: -; d_gene: -; v_gene: TRBV24-1; CDR3aa: CATSDLQNQPQHF; CDR3nt: TGTGCCACCAGTGATTTACAGAATCAGCCCCAGCATTTT
j_gene: TRBJ2-2; abundance: -; d_gene: TRBD2; v_gene: TRBV3-1/TRBV3-2; CDR3aa: CASSSQGTSGSGTGELFF; CDR3nt: TGTGCCAGCAGCTCGCAAGGGACTAGCGGGAGCGGCACCGGGGAGCTGTTTTTT
j_gene: TRBJ2-3; abundance: -; d_gene: TRBD2; v_gene: TRBV5-1; CDR3aa: CASSFGLAGGGTDTQYF; CDR3nt: TGCGCCAGCAGCTTTGGACTAGCGGGAGGGGGCACAGATACGCAGTATTTT
j_gene: TRBJ2-5; abundance: -; d_gene: TRBD2; v_gene: TRBV7-3; CDR3aa: CASSPHPSGSQTQYF; CDR3nt: TGTGCCAGCAGCCCCCATCCTAGCGGGAGTCAGACCCAGTACTTC
j_gene: TRBJ1-6; abundance: -; d_gene: TRBD1; v_gene: TRBV18; CDR3aa: CASSRRGQGDNSPLHF; CDR3nt: TGTGCCAGCTCACGGAGGGGACAGGGGGACAATTCACCCCTCCACTTT
j_gene: TRBJ2-5; abundance: -; d_gene: TRBD1; v_gene: TRBV5-1; CDR3aa: CASSTQGARETQYF; CDR3nt: TGCGCCAGCAGCACCCAGGGGGCACGAGAGACCCAGTACTTC
j_gene: TRBJ2-7; abundance: -; d_gene: TRBD2; v_gene: TRBV2; CDR3aa: CASREGLARSYEQYF; CDR3nt: TGTGCCAGCAGAGAGGGACTAGCGCGTTCATACGAGCAGTACTTC
j_gene: TRBJ1-2; abundance: -; d_gene: TRBD1; v_gene: TRBV7-2; CDR3aa: CASSLVQGADYGYTF; CDR3nt: TGTGCCAGCAGCTTAGTCCAGGGGGCGGACTATGGCTACACCTTC
j_gene: TRBJ1-5; abundance: -; d_gene: TRBD1; v_gene: TRBV19; CDR3aa: CASSVFATGGNQPQHF; CDR3nt: TGTGCCAGTAGTGTTTTCGCGACAGGGGGCAATCAGCCCCAGCATTTT
j_gene: TRBJ1-2; abundance: -; d_gene: -; v_gene: TRBV24-1; CDR3aa: CATSDSGVSYGYTF; CDR3nt: TGTGCCACCAGTGATTCCGGGGTCAGCTATGGCTACACCTTC
j_gene: TRBJ2-1; abundance: -; d_gene: TRBD2; v_gene: TRBV3-1/TRBV3-2; CDR3aa: CASSQHGGSANEQFF; CDR3nt: TGTGCCAGCAGCCAACACGGCGGGAGCGCTAATGAGCAGTTCTTC
j_gene: TRBJ1-1; abundance: -; d_gene: -; v_gene: TRBV9; CDR3aa: CASSVGYRFENTEAFF; CDR3nt: TGTGCCAGCAGCGTAGGTTACAGGTTCGAGAACACTGAAGCTTTCTTT
j_gene: TRBJ1-3; abundance: few; d_gene: -; v_gene: TRBV19; CDR3aa: CASSSPSGAGRNTIYF; CDR3nt: TGTGCCAGTAGTAGCCCCTCAGGGGCTGGCAGAAACACCATATATTTT
j_gene: TRBJ1-5; abundance: -; d_gene: TRBD1; v_gene: TRBV5-1; CDR3aa: CASSQGTDSNQPQHF; CDR3nt: TGCGCCAGCAGCCAAGGGACAGATAGCAATCAGCCCCAGCATTTT
j_gene: TRBJ1-1; abundance: -; d_gene: -; v_gene: TRBV28; CDR3aa: CASMLPGDTEAFF; CDR3nt: TGTGCCAGCATGTTACCAGGGGACACTGAAGCTTTCTTT
j_gene: TRBJ1-2; abundance: -; d_gene: TRBD1; v_gene: TRBV28; CDR3aa: CASRAAGTAFYGYTF; CDR3nt: TGTGCCAGCAGAGCCGCCGGGACAGCCTTCTATGGCTACACCTTC
j_gene: TRBJ2-7; abundance: -; d_gene: TRBD1; v_gene: TRBV10-3; CDR3aa: CAISVTGTGAEEQYF; CDR3nt: TGTGCCATCAGTGTTACCGGGACAGGGGCTGAAGAGCAGTACTTC
j_gene: TRBJ2-6; abundance: -; d_gene: TRBD2; v_gene: TRBV11-3; CDR3aa: CASSLEGLAGVGGANVLTF; CDR3nt: TGTGCCAGCAGCTTAGAGGGACTAGCGGGAGTTGGGGGGGCCAACGTCCTGACTTTC
j_gene: TRBJ1-1; abundance: -; d_gene: -; v_gene: TRBV19; CDR3aa: CASSIEGGLRNTEAFF; CDR3nt: TGTGCCAGTAGTATAGAGGGGGGGCTACGGAACACTGAAGCTTTCTTT
j_gene: TRBJ1-2; abundance: once; d_gene: TRBD1; v_gene: TRBV7-8; CDR3aa: CASSLGQGGGYTF; CDR3nt: TGTGCCAGCAGCTTAGGACAGGGAGGTGGCTACACCTTC